This T cell receptor (beta chain) was recorded in a study of T cell responses to AZD1222 COVID-19 vaccine. To note about this clone: As yet, its antigen is unknown. The same CDR3 can be traced to other DNA sequences in this sample.

CDR3 length: 12 amino acids. Germline V gene lookup returns CDR1 SGHRS and CDR2 YFSETQ. V lost 0 bases and J 8 bases, leaving 8 bases between the germline ends. Using immunoSEQ multiplex PCR, the repertoire was profiled, and TCRdb retains in-frame clones only, with some absent. This table holds about 150,000 clones, around 92% found once. General study results and limits: Most donors were white British and more were female, and clonal diversity was possibly underestimated.

This receptor was taken from an adult in good health. The chain links TRBV5-1 to TRBJ1-2; D remains ambiguous. This material consisted of peripheral blood, taken on day 0 of AZD1222 vaccination. For the CDR3, the DNA is TGCGCCAGCAGCTTGGCCGGGGAGGGCTACACCTTC. Translation: CASSLAGEGYTF. Supplemented by reference TRBV5-1 and TRBJ1-2, the full variable domain reads KAGVTQTPRYLIKTRGQQVTLSCSPISGHRSVSWYQQTPGQGLQFLFEYFSETQRNKGNFPGRFSGRQFSNSRSEMNVSTLELGDSALYLCASSLAGEGYTFGSGTRLTVV.